This T cell receptor (beta chain) appears in the sequencing data of a study of control samples from healthy donors and cancer patients. TCRdb's copy holds only in-frame clones and misses some; the assay was immunoSEQ multiplex PCR. The sample records tens of thousands of clones, roughly 90% being singletons. This clone has a single count. The CDR3 sequence is 15 residues long. V dropped 4 bases and J dropped 4 bases, with 16 bases sitting between them. The germline gives CDR1 SGHTA, CDR2 FQGNSA. The clonotype was recovered from a woman aged 70 to 79 in good health. Sequencing input: blood. The rearrangement uses TRBV7-2 and TRBJ2-5, with D unclear. The CDR3 coding sequence is TGTGCCAGCAGCTCCACCGGGTCCAGAGGAGAGACCCAGTACTTC. Translation: CASSSTGSRGETQYF.